The 20 T cell receptor beta chains given below trace back to one sample, sequenced in a study of cytomegalovirus exposure and HLA in healthy donors. Primers for the PCR totalled 60 Vbeta and 13 Jbeta. Profiling relied on immunoSEQ multiplex PCR, and the TCRdb table lists in-frame clones only, not all of them. The table includes 150,000 to 200,000 clones, nearly 70% detected once. The specimen was PBMCs. The receptors were gathered from a man younger than 45 in good health and CMV-seropositive.

The chain is built from TRBV4-1 and TRBJ2-7; D gene uncertain. V was cut by 0 bases and J by 6 bases, with 6 bases left in between. The CDR3 is made up of 12 amino acids. CDR1 and CDR2 (germline): MGHRA, YSYEKL. CDR3: CASSQETGEQYF. The CDR3 nucleotides are TGCGCCAGCAGCCAAGAAACTGGCGAGCAGTACTTC.

This clone was recorded only once. The chain carries TRBV5-4 and TRBJ2-5; 8 bases are shared with TRBD1. Germline lookup yields CDR1 SGHNT and CDR2 YYREEE (reference sequence). V shed 3 bases, J shed 3 bases, and the junction held 4 bases outside the gene matches. This CDR3 has 14 residues. CDR3 bases: TGTGCCAGCAGCTCGGGACAGGTCAAAGAGACCCAGTACTTC. This encodes CASSSGQVKETQYF.

This clone was counted between two and nine times. V and J are TRBV11-2 and TRBJ2-7, with 11 nucleotides matching TRBD1. V shed 1 base, J shed 5 bases, and the junction held 10 bases outside the gene matches. Germline V lookup: CDR1 SGHAT, CDR2 FQNNGV. CDR3 length equals 17 residues. CDR3 region: CASSLVGQGAFIHEQYF. The CDR3 region has the DNA TGTGCCAGCAGCTTAGTTGGACAGGGGGCTTTTATCCACGAGCAGTACTTC. Looking up the rest from reference TRBV11-2 and TRBJ2-7 gives the full variable domain: EAGVAQSPRYKIIEKRQSVAFWCNPISGHATLYWYQQILGQGPKLLIQFQNNGVVDDSQLPKDRFSAERLKGVDSTLKIQPAKLEDSAVYLCASSLVGQGAFIHEQYFGPGTRLTVT.

The chain joins TRBV30 to TRBJ1-1; TRBD1 might be the D (6 bases). Germline CDR1 and CDR2: GTSNPN and SVGIG (reference sequence). The V end was cut by 6 bases, the J end by 6 bases, with 20 bases between. The CDR3 consists of 14 residues. The CDR3 protein is CACGTSGGGAEAFF. As DNA, the CDR3 is TGTGCCTGCGGGACCTCCGGGGGGGGCGCTGAAGCTTTCTTT.

This clone came up a few times. Here the CDR3 DNA reads TGCGCCAGCAGCTTGGGGACAGGGGGCGACTATGGCTACACCTTC. Its translation is CASSLGTGGDYGYTF. V is TRBV5-1 and J is TRBJ1-2; 11 bases map to TRBD1. J lost 3 bases, V lost 0 bases, and 1 base had no gene match. From germline, CDR1 is SGHRS and CDR2 YFSETQ. The CDR3 loop spans 15 amino acids.

Points on this clone: At one of its ends the junction is not consistent with the germline gene, which may arise from a read error. The chain links TRBV7-9 to TRBJ2-7; tentative D call: TRBD2 (6 bases). The CDR3 contains 15 residues. The germline V gene has CDR1 SEHNR and CDR2 FQNEAQ (reference sequence). CDR3 coding DNA: TGTTCCAGCAGGTTGGGGGGAGATGGCCGCTACGAGCAGTACTTC. Translation: CSSRLGGDGRYEQYF.

The chain links TRBV19 to TRBJ2-1, with a tentative D call TRBD2 (5 bases). The CDR3 has 15 amino acids. Trimming removed 3 bases from V and 3 bases from J, with 12 bases in between. Germline values: CDR1 LNHDA, CDR2 SQIVND (reference sequence). The CDR3 reads CASSIVGSVYNEQFF. CDR3 coding DNA: TGTGCCAGTAGTATTGTTGGGAGCGTCTACAATGAGCAGTTCTTC.

The CDR3 loop reads CASTKDRGANYGYTF. The CDR3 nucleotides read TGTGCCAGCACGAAAGACAGGGGGGCTAACTATGGCTACACCTTC. The chain joins TRBV2 to TRBJ1-2, with 9 bases lining up with TRBD1. After removal of 7 bases from V and 0 bases from J, the junction contained 6 bases not matched to a gene. CDR1 and CDR2 from the germline V gene are SNHLY and FYNNEI. CDR3 length: 15 residues.

V is TRBV28 and J is TRBJ2-5, with 7 bases fitting TRBD2. The ends lost 6 bases at V and 2 bases at J; junction bases unmatched: 18. This CDR3 has 18 residues. Germline CDR1 MDHEN, CDR2 SYDVKM. CDR3 in amino acids: CASRKQQWGGEPQETQYF. The CDR3 DNA reads TGTGCCAGCAGAAAACAACAATGGGGGGGGGAACCTCAAGAGACCCAGTACTTC.

The chain combines TRBV19 with TRBJ2-3; D possibly corresponds to TRBD2 (6 bases). The CDR3 extends over 13 amino acids. V lost 6 bases to trimming and J lost 1 base, with 8 bases between them. Germline V gene sequence: CDR1 LNHDA, CDR2 SQIVND (reference sequence). CDR3 amino acids: CASRLAGTDTQYF. The CDR3 DNA follows: TGTGCCAGTAGGTTAGCGGGCACAGATACGCAGTATTTT.

This clone has just one count. J is TRBJ1-2 and V is TRBV7-6; TRBD1 matches 8 bases. CDR1 is SGHVS, CDR2 FNYEAQ, per germline. The CDR3 sequence is 15 residues long. V was pared by 2 bases and J by 8 bases, with 10 bases of the junction left unmatched. This chain's CDR3 is CASSLTSQGAEGYTF. The CDR3 nucleotides are TGTGCCAGCAGCTTAACGTCGCAGGGGGCGGAAGGCTACACCTTC.

V is TRBV30 and J is TRBJ2-5; 9 bases map to TRBD2. This CDR3 is 16 amino acids long. The V and J ends lost 2 bases and 2 bases, in that order; junction bases with no gene match: 9. Germline V lookup: CDR1 GTSNPN, CDR2 SVGIG (reference sequence). For the CDR3, the DNA is TGTGCCTGGAGTTCCGGCGCGGGGGGGGTTCAAGAGACCCAGTACTTC. Protein: CAWSSGAGGVQETQYF.

The chain carries TRBV29-1 and TRBJ2-7; TRBD2 might be the D (5 bases). The germline V gene encodes CDR1 SQVTM and CDR2 ANQGSEA. This CDR3 is built from 12 residues. Deletions cut 5 bases from V and 0 bases from J, with 8 bases between. The CDR3 loop reads CSVLGSSYEQYF. Here the CDR3 DNA reads TGCAGCGTTTTAGGGAGCTCCTACGAGCAGTACTTC.

This chain uses TRBV19 with TRBJ1-2, with D possibly matching TRBD1 (6 bases). The CDR3 has 15 residues. Per germline, CDR1 LNHDA and CDR2 SQIVND (reference sequence). Trimming removed 6 bases from V and 2 bases from J, with 16 bases in between. The DNA of the CDR3 is TGTGCCAGTAGCTCGACACAGGGAGCCAACTATGGCTACACCTTC. Translated, it gives CASSSTQGANYGYTF.

This chain connects TRBV9 to TRBJ1-5; D is ambiguous. The V and J ends lost 0 bases and 10 bases respectively, with 11 bases between them. The germline CDR1 and CDR2 sequences are SGDLS and YYNGEE. This CDR3 comprises 13 residues. CDR3 DNA: TGTGCCAGCAGCGTAGAGAGTGATAGCCCCCAGCATTTT. Translated: CASSVESDSPQHF.

This chain links TRBV19 with TRBJ2-2; possible D gene TRBD1, 5 bases. Germline lookup yields CDR1 LNHDA and CDR2 SQIVND (reference sequence). V lost 0 bases to trimming and J lost 1 base, with 9 bases between them. The CDR3 extends over 16 amino acids. CDR3 bases: TGTGCCAGTAGTATAGATCTGGGGCAGAACACCGGGGAGCTGTTTTTT. Its translation: CASSIDLGQNTGELFF. Filled out from reference TRBV19 and TRBJ2-2, the complete variable domain reads DGGITQSPKYLFRKEGQNVTLSCEQNLNHDAMYWYRQDPGQGLRLIYYSQIVNDFQKGDIAEGYSVSREKKESFPLTVTSAQKNPTAFYLCASSIDLGQNTGELFFGEGSRLTVL.

The CDR3 protein is CASSLGQGANYGYTF. The CDR3 region has the DNA TGTGCCAGCAGCCTGGGACAGGGGGCTAACTATGGCTACACCTTC. This rearrangement joins TRBV7-9 to TRBJ1-2; 11 bases match TRBD1. V gave up 5 bases and J gave up 0 bases; unmatched junction bases: 2. The CDR3 runs 15 residues. In germline, CDR1 is SEHNR, CDR2 FQNEAQ (reference sequence).

The gene calls are TRBV6-1 and TRBJ1-2, with D hard to call. V was clipped by 3 bases and J by 4 bases, with 18 bases between them. The germline V gene has CDR1 MNHNS and CDR2 SASEGT. CDR3 size: 16 residues. CDR3: CASSDHHNLESYGYTF. CDR3 bases: TGTGCCAGCAGTGATCATCACAATCTTGAATCCTATGGCTACACCTTC.

This clone was seen more than once but under ten times. The V and J genes are TRBV27 and TRBJ1-4; D not resolved. The CDR3 is 15 residues long. V was cut by 7 bases and J by 3 bases, with 15 bases left in between. Germline V lookup: CDR1 MNHEY, CDR2 SMNVEV (reference sequence). The CDR3 is CASTWRPDANEKLFF. The CDR3 nucleotides read TGTGCCAGCACCTGGCGGCCAGACGCTAATGAAAAACTGTTTTTT.

The genes are TRBV10-3 and TRBJ2-2; the match to TRBD1 covers 8 bases. J gave up 6 bases and V 8 bases, and 2 bases lay outside the gene matches. Germline V gene lookup returns CDR1 ENHRY and CDR2 SYGVKD. The CDR3 has 12 amino acids. The DNA for the CDR3 is TGTGCCATCGGACAGGGTCCCGGGGAGCTGTTTTTT. Translating gives CAIGQGPGELFF.